This T cell receptor beta chain was sequenced during a study of cytomegalovirus exposure and HLA in healthy donors (dated by TCRdb to about 2017). Regarding the research as a whole: An earlier analysis of approximately 640 of the donors reported 250 to 300 Gb of sequence data and more than 90 million unique TCR beta sequences from approximately 180 million T cells. All discovery cohort repertoires had been generated using a single sequencing platform. Rather than drawing on any new phenotypic data, the later analysis identified candidate immune exposures from TCR beta sequences and the way those sequences occurred across donors. The study combined high-throughput TCR immunosequencing, statistical association of individual TCRs with disease status, and machine learning to predict cytomegalovirus infection status. Donor age, sex, ethnicity and CMV serostatus were compiled together with the repertoire data. The T cell repertoires of under 750 subjects were profiled by immunosequencing and related to cytomegalovirus serostatus. In addition to the first cohort of around 670 subjects, a separate validation cohort of over 90 different subjects was used. An early release covering roughly 600 HLA-typed donors comprised approximately 300 gigabases of sequencing data and approximately 80 million unique TCR sequences. A later genetic analysis used genome-wide SNP genotypes for about 60% of the roughly 670 donors, treating that subset as a discovery cohort. A few DR-DQ haplotypes were handled as single units for association and clustering because linkage in the cohort was strong. An earlier analysis of around 540 of the donors applied high-throughput TCR beta sequencing to assess whether each TCR beta V gene segment acted as functional or pseudogenic. The study aimed to test whether signatures of past pathogen exposure could be identified by cataloging public T cell receptors. Across approximately 400 genotyped donors of the cohort, an average of about 240,000 unique TCR beta nucleotide sequences per donor were sequenced, and 15% to 20% of those sequences were non-productive. Of the approximately 400 genotyped donors, roughly 80% fell in the genetic ancestry cluster associated with self-reported Caucasian donors. Both class I and class II loci were covered by HLA typing, at four-digit resolution. Typing coverage varied by locus: roughly 629-640 donors for A, B, C, DRB1 and DQB1; under 550 for DQA1; over 600 for DPA1; 400 to 480 for DPB1. A later analysis re-examined previously published TCR beta repertoires from 600 to 700 donors and added high-resolution HLA genotyping to investigate patterns of TCR occurrence.

Library method: the immunoSEQ multiplex PCR assay. For the multiplex PCR, a mixture combining 60 forward primers for TCR Vbeta segments and 13 reverse primers for TCR Jbeta segments was used. Amplification of the CDR3 region of rearranged TCR beta genes was performed with a multiplex PCR assay on genomic DNA. On the Illumina HiSeq System, the amplified TCR beta libraries were sequenced as 87-base-pair reads. The authors processed their data as follows. A later analysis tallied some 79 million unique TCR beta chains across the 610 or so repertoires, and around 9.9 million of those chains were shared by two or more donors. Raw reads were error-corrected and collapsed into unique sequences by a nearest-neighbor algorithm in which closely related sequences were merged to remove PCR and sequencing errors. CDR3 sequences were aligned to IMGT reference sequences to assign V, D and J gene segments. For a sequence to be retained, a match of at least six nucleotides to both a V gene segment and a J gene segment was required. Rearrangements were classified as productive when the CDR3 lacked stop codons and remained in frame with V and J, and all other rearrangements were classified as non-productive. CDR3 was defined by IMGT convention, running from the second conserved V-encoded cysteine to the conserved J-encoded phenylalanine. Sequences without an unambiguous match to a single V gene segment were excluded from the earlier analysis of several hundred of the donors. In an earlier analysis of a few hundred of the donors, V segments were called functional above 56.7% productive rearrangements and were called segregating when the between-donor standard deviation exceeded 5%. A statistical classification framework was built to diagnose cytomegalovirus status from the catalog of TCR beta chain sequences. In a later analysis, TCR nucleotide sequences were compared against IMGT/GENE-DB human TR gene sequences so that V and J genes could be assigned. In a later analysis, CDR3 sequences and most-parsimonious VDJ recombination scenarios were assigned using the TCRdist pipeline. In a later analysis, every TCR beta chain was defined by the combination of its CDR3 amino acid sequence and its V-gene family, and reads without a unique V-gene family were dropped. In a later analysis, fewer than 650 highly shared, low-generation-probability nucleotide sequences were removed to address suspected cross-contamination and a sequencing artifact. In a later analysis, a clonal expansion index was calculated for each public chain from normalized within-repertoire ranks of inferred template counts. A later analysis computed generation probabilities with a VDJ recombination model fitted to out-of-frame rearrangements, and checked the results against IGoR. In a later analysis, hypergeometric tests were used to score TCR-TCR, TCR-HLA and TCR-CMV co-occurrence, with a repertoire-size bias correction applied to TCR pairs. In a later analysis, false discovery rates were estimated by permuting HLA or CMV assignments 20 times. In a later analysis, co-occurring TCRs were grouped using DBSCAN, and TCRdist sequence similarity was added for clustering within HLA-allele-positive subsets. Repertoires with fewer than 30,000 or more than 120,000 public chains were left out of co-occurrence clustering, as were five repertoires with anomalous nucleotide sharing. TCRdb retrieved this table from immuneACCESS and kept in-frame rearrangements only. Not all clones are present; in checked studies, unresolved V genes account for under half, and no reason is known for the remainder. V, J and clone size are those of that table, while D and trimming were read from the DNA. The sample's table covers approximately 79,000 clones. Of the sample, 4.5% to 5% falls within the top ten clones.

Study-wide findings and limitations: V-gene and J-gene trimming of TCR beta chains was associated with a missense DCLRE1C variant in a later genetic analysis, and the association was replicated in an independent cohort. A further reported finding was that TCR beta sequences accurately predicted the HLA-A and HLA-B alleles for most subjects in the first cohort. Presence/absence analyses assumed roughly uniform sequencing depth across donors, an assumption that may not hold. Some IMGT-functional V segments, including TRBV6-2 and TRBV6-3, could not be told apart with the 87-base-pair reads, so those segments were excluded. In a later analysis, HLA-associated TCR beta chains showed more clonal expansion and lower generation probabilities than non-associated chains that were equally common. In an earlier analysis of 587 of the donors, most TCR beta V segments appeared in productive rearrangements about 87% or about 30% of the time, broadly matching IMGT annotations. A later analysis reported that several top co-occurrence clusters appeared linked to parvovirus B19, influenza, CMV and Epstein-Barr virus. The classifier was reported to diagnose cytomegalovirus status with high specificity and sensitivity in both the original and validation cohorts. The only immune exposure information available for the cohort was CMV serostatus. Some 16 rarely observed V segments, including chromosome 9 orphons, were excluded from the earlier analysis of about 500 of the donors because counts were too low. Most TCR sequences were observed very rarely across donors, whereas some public TCRs were present in many individuals. Three of the identified cytomegalovirus-associated TCR beta chains were confirmed in vitro to be specific for cytomegalovirus antigens. Assigning TCR associations to individual alleles was difficult when HLA alleles, especially DR and DQ, strongly co-occurred. Linkage disequilibrium might explain the correlated functional status among segregating V segments, but an unknown experimental factor could not be excluded. Because HLA typing was unavailable for some donors at each locus, only the typed subset was used in association tests. According to a later analysis, most CMV-associated TCR beta chains appeared to be HLA-restricted, and the HLA associations seemed to be driven largely by CMV exposure. In this cohort, only TCR beta chains were sequenced, and detectable features were limited by the absence of alpha or paired-chain data. The study listed 164 TCR beta chains as associated with cytomegalovirus. The authors suggested that the approach could potentially be generalized to other disease states and immunological phenotypes. Specific HLA alleles were associated with some 15,000 TCR beta sequences at a false discovery rate of 0.05 in a later analysis. A group of highly shared sequence variants was considered likely to be a technical artifact of the sequencing pipeline. Compared with the roughly 700-donor mean, donors in an Asian-associated ancestry cluster had fewer N-insertions in productive TCRs, according to a later genetic analysis. In a later analysis, the rate of TCR association differed among HLA loci, with DRB1 alleles having the most associated TCRs and HLA-C alleles having the fewest.

Looking up the germline V gene (reference sequence) yields CDR1 LNHNV and CDR2 YYDKDF. V lost 1 base and J lost 5 bases; the stretch between them is 11 bases long. The CDR3 goes from the cysteine to the phenylalanine over 15 residues. Only the CDR3 DNA stays, 45 bases, in frame from base 1. Comments on this clone: Which antigen it targets is not known.

The cohort consisted of some 670 healthy bone marrow donors. All cohort members were sampled while nominally healthy, although unrecorded immune exposures were likely present. The donor tested CMV seronegative, placing the donor among the 350 or so seronegative members of the cohort. A peripheral blood sample was provided by each donor, and peripheral blood mononuclear cells were used for TCR beta sequencing. Genomic DNA was extracted from the blood cell samples with the Qiagen DNeasy Blood Extraction Kit. Recombination connected TRBV15 to TRBJ2-2; tentative D gene TRBD1, with 5 bases matching. The clonotype comes from a man in his forties in good health and CMV-seronegative. The sample comprised PBMCs. CDR3 loop: CATSRVTGGTGELFF. Read as DNA, the sequence is TGTGCCACCAGCAGAGTCACAGGCGGAACCGGGGAGCTGTTTTTT.